This T cell receptor beta chain was profiled in a study of blood T cell repertoires in COVID-19. Study summary: The United States, Italy and Spain were the sources of the acute and convalescent COVID-19 samples. Sources were T cells, B-cell-depleted T cells, or PBMCs; the material itself was cDNA or gDNA.

V was shortened by 4 bases and J by 0 bases, with 6 bases between the two germline ends. Germline CDR1 and CDR2: MNHNS and SASEGT. The CDR3 extends over 14 amino acids. A single count supports this clone. This table comes from immunoSEQ multiplex PCR, and its TCRdb copy is limited to in-frame clones, with some not included. The data contain 200,000 to 250,000 clones, about nine tenths of them singletons. The sequence derives from a woman in her sixties with acute or convalescent COVID-19. Sequencing was done on a sample of peripheral blood. V is TRBV6-1 and J is TRBJ1-4; perhaps TRBD1 as D (5 bases). The DNA for the CDR3 is TGTGCCAGCAGTGGGACACCAACTAATGAAAAACTGTTTTTT. Amino acids: CASSGTPTNEKLFF.